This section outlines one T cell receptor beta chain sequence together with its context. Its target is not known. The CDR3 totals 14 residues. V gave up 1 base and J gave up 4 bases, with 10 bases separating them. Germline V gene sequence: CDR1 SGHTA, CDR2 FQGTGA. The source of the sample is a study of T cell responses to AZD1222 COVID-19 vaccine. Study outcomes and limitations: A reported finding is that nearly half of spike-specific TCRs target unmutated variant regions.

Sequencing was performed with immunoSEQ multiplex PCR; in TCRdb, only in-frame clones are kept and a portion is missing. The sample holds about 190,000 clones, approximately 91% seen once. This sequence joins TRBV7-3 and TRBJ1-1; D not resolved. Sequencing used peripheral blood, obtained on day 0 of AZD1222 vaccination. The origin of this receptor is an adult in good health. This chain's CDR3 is CASSLRHQVTEAFF. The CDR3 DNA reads TGTGCCAGCAGCTTAAGACACCAGGTCACTGAAGCTTTCTTT.